These T cell receptor beta chains were read from a single sample in a study of shared clonotypes between healthy human individuals. Only in-frame clones appear in the TCRdb table, and some are missing; sequencing was by immunoSEQ multiplex PCR. In the table there are approximately 2,000,000 clones, 80% to 95% of which are singletons. Sequencing was performed on naive CD8+ T cells from PBMCs. The receptor set was obtained from a man younger than 30 in good health. Some clones in this sample may be carry-over from other donors' samples. The CDR3 runs from the conserved cysteine through the conserved F or W. Fields, in order: V gene, clone size, J gene, D gene, CDR3 DNA, CDR3 protein. The D gene is left open where the match is weak. Expanded clones get a size class; other rows say once, few or many, or leave the size out.

TRBV5-6	.	TRBJ2-1	.	TGTGCCAGCAGCCCCGGCGAGAGGTACAATGAGCAGTTCTTC	CASSPGERYNEQFF
TRBV19	.	TRBJ1-2	.	TGTGCCAGTAGTACACCCTTGGACAGCGAGGGCTATGGCTACACCTTC	CASSTPLDSEGYGYTF
TRBV28	.	TRBJ2-7	.	TGTGCCAGCAACCGTCAGTGGCAGAAATTCTACGAGCAGTACTTC	CASNRQWQKFYEQYF
TRBV4-1	.	TRBJ2-1	TRBD2	TGCGCCAGCAGCCAGGGACTAGATTACAATGAGCAGTTCTTC	CASSQGLDYNEQFF
TRBV4-1	.	TRBJ1-2	.	TGCGCCAGCAGCCAAGTGGGAGCTAACTATGGCTACACCTTC	CASSQVGANYGYTF
TRBV9	.	TRBJ2-2	TRBD1	TGTGCCAGCAGCCCGACAGGGTTCACCGGGGAGCTGTTTTTT	CASSPTGFTGELFF
TRBV5-6	.	TRBJ1-1	.	TGTGCCAGCAGCTTGGGCCAGGTGAACACTGAAGCTTTCTTT	CASSLGQVNTEAFF
TRBV19	few	TRBJ1-5	.	TGTGCCAGTAGTGGCAGGGTGGACCTTACGGGCAATCAGCCCCAGCATTTT	CASSGRVDLTGNQPQHF
TRBV7-2	.	TRBJ2-7	.	TGTGCCAGCAGCCAACAGGGTTACTACGAGCAGTACTTC	CASSQQGYYEQYF
TRBV7-6	.	TRBJ2-2	.	TGTGCCAGCAGCAACACAGGGAGCCGGGAGCTGTTTTTT	CASSNTGSRELFF
TRBV5-1	.	TRBJ2-6	.	TGCGCCAGCAGTAAGGGCAGGGGCTCTGGGGCCAACGTCCTGACTTTC	CASSKGRGSGANVLTF
TRBV19	.	TRBJ1-2	.	TGTGCCAGTAGTATAGTCGAGAAGACAGGCTATGGCTACACCTTC	CASSIVEKTGYGYTF
TRBV20-1	.	TRBJ2-5	.	TGCAGTGCTAGATCCCAGGGGACCCAGTACTTC	CSARSQGTQYF
TRBV7-9	few	TRBJ1-1	.	TGTGCCAGCAGCTCAGACCTGGAAGCTTTCTTT	CASSSDLEAFF
TRBV2	.	TRBJ1-1	.	TGTGCCAGCCTGCCGGGGAACACTGAAGCTTTCTTT	CASLPGNTEAFF
TRBV7-8	.	TRBJ2-5	TRBD1	TGTGCCAGCAGCTCCCCCAAAATAGTGGGACAGCCACAAGAGACCCAGTACTTC	CASSSPKIVGQPQETQYF
TRBV2	.	TRBJ2-3	TRBD2	TGTGCCAGCATGGGCCCCGGGACTAGTACAAATACGCAGTATTTT	CASMGPGTSTNTQYF
TRBV14	.	TRBJ2-5	TRBD2	TGTGCCAGCAGCCAAGATTCAAGGTTTAGCGGGAGGGTAGGAGAGACCCAGTACTTC	CASSQDSRFSGRVGETQYF
TRBV7-8	.	TRBJ2-7	.	TGTGCCAGCAGCTTGGTTAACTACGAGCAGTACTTC	CASSLVNYEQYF
TRBV5-4	.	TRBJ1-1	.	TGTGCCAGCAGCTTGGATGGGGCCGCTTCGAGTGAAGCTTTCTTT	CASSLDGAASSEAFF
TRBV29-1	few	TRBJ1-1	.	TGCAGCGTTGCATCCGTCGGCTTGAACACTGAAGCTTTCTTT	CSVASVGLNTEAFF
TRBV2	once	TRBJ2-2	.	TGTGCCAGCCGTTTTAGCGACTTCGCGAACACCGGGGAGCTGTTTTTT	CASRFSDFANTGELFF
TRBV28	.	TRBJ1-5	.	TGTGCCAGCAAGGTGCCTTATAGCAATCAGCCCCAGCATTTT	CASKVPYSNQPQHF
TRBV27	once	TRBJ2-7	.	TGTGCCAGCAGTCGAAGAACCGGGATCTACGAGCAGTACTTC	CASSRRTGIYEQYF
TRBV10-3	.	TRBJ2-7	.	TGTGCCATTGATGTCCCGAACGAGCAGTACTTC	CAIDVPNEQYF
TRBV6-1	once	TRBJ2-1	.	TGTGCCAGCAGTGAATCAGGGAACTCCTACAATGAGCAGTTCTTC	CASSESGNSYNEQFF
TRBV29-1	.	TRBJ2-7	.	TGCAGCGTTGTTTTGCGTGGCTACGAGCAGTACTTC	CSVVLRGYEQYF
TRBV19	few	TRBJ2-2	.	TGTGCCAGTAGTTGGGGAACCGGGGAGCTGTTTTTT	CASSWGTGELFF
TRBV28	.	TRBJ2-3	TRBD2	TGTGCCAGCAGCGCCGGGACTAGCGGGAGGGGCACAGATACGCAGTATTTT	CASSAGTSGRGTDTQYF
TRBV28	.	TRBJ2-3	TRBD2	TGTGCCAGCCGAGGTTGGGGGAGGGCGACAGATACGCAGTATTTT	CASRGWGRATDTQYF
TRBV27	.	TRBJ2-2	.	TGTGCCAGCAGTCCCACCTCGAACACCGGGGAGCTGTTTTTT	CASSPTSNTGELFF